Shown below are 30 T cell receptor beta chains from a single sample sequenced in a study. A single record per CDR3 protein comes from TCRdb applying MiXCR to the 5' RACE reads. The table records around 50,000 distinct CDR3 sequences, about 28% of them present only once. What was sequenced was tumor-infiltrating memory CD4+ T cells sorted from the breast tumor. Subset specified: memory CD4+ T cells, CD4+CD45RO+CD25-. These TCRs come from a female donor with breast cancer.

The rearrangement links TRBV5-5 to TRBJ2-5; maybe TRBD1 (5 bases). The V gene's germline CDR1 is SGHKS and CDR2 YYEKEE (reference sequence). The CDR3 is 14 amino acids. V was trimmed by 4 bases and J by 3 bases, leaving 13 bases between them. In nucleotides, the CDR3 is TGTGCCAGCAGCGAGACAGTGCCGAAAGAGACCCAGTACTTC. Translation gives CASSETVPKETQYF.

This clonotype was observed many times. This chain connects TRBV4-3 to TRBJ2-5; perhaps TRBD2 as D (5 bases). The germline V gene has CDR1 LGHNA and CDR2 YSLEER. This CDR3 spans 14 amino acids. Trimming removed 0 bases at V and 4 bases at J, with 9 bases between. The CDR3 DNA reads TGCGCCAGCAGCCAAGATTATCGGGGAGAGACCCAGTACTTC. This gives the protein CASSQDYRGETQYF.

This clonotype occurred a few times. V and J are TRBV5-6 and TRBJ1-1; no clear D gene. CDR1 SGHDT and CDR2 YYEEEE come from the germline V gene. With 0 bases removed from V and 1 base from J, the gap between germline ends came to 7 bases. There are 14 residues in the CDR3. In DNA, the CDR3 is TGTGCCAGCAGCTTGGTTAGGAGGAACACTGAAGCTTTCTTT. Residues: CASSLVRRNTEAFF. The full variable domain, completed using reference TRBV5-6 and TRBJ1-1, is DAGVTQSPTHLIKTRGQQVTLRCSPKSGHDTVSWYQQALGQGPQFIFQYYEEEERQRGNFPDRFSGHQFPNYSSELNVNALLLGDSALYLCASSLVRRNTEAFFGQGTRLTVV.

This chain uses TRBV5-1 with TRBJ2-3; tentative D call: TRBD1 (6 bases). The V end was cut by 6 bases, the J end by 3 bases, with 17 bases between. The V gene's germline CDR1 is SGHRS and CDR2 YFSETQ. This CDR3 is 15 amino acids long. This chain's CDR3 is CASNAGTNPTDTQYF. The DNA for the CDR3 is TGCGCCAGCAACGCCGGGACAAACCCAACAGATACGCAGTATTTT.

CDR3 in DNA: TGTGCCAGCAGTTCGCTCCAGGGGGTGAACACTGAAGCTTTCTTT. Translation: CASSSLQGVNTEAFF. The chain joins TRBV6-1 to TRBJ1-1; 7 bases agree with TRBD1. V shed 5 bases, J shed 0 bases, and the junction held 6 bases outside the gene matches. The CDR3 extends over 15 amino acids. From germline, CDR1 is MNHNS and CDR2 SASEGT.

This clonotype has just a few counts. CDR3 sequence (DNA): TGCAGCGTTGAAGCGGAACAGGGCGAGCAGTACTTC. Its protein is CSVEAEQGEQYF. The rearrangement joins TRBV29-1 to TRBJ2-7; perhaps TRBD1 as D (6 bases). CDR3 length: 12 amino acids. V lost 1 base to trimming and J lost 6 bases, with 10 bases between them. Germline lookup yields CDR1 SQVTM and CDR2 ANQGSEA.

The V call is TRBV3-1, the J call TRBJ1-1; D gene unclear. Germline CDR1 and CDR2: LGHDT and YNNKEL (reference sequence). Trimming removed 5 bases from V and 1 base from J, with 11 bases in between. The CDR3 extends over 14 amino acids. This CDR3 reads CASSNIGWNTEAFF. The CDR3 DNA reads as TGTGCCAGCAGCAACATTGGTTGGAACACTGAAGCTTTCTTT.

This clonotype is medium-sized within its sample. The chain joins TRBV29-1 to TRBJ2-7; 10 nucleotides line up with TRBD1. Unmatched junction bases numbered 5, after V lost 4 bases and J lost 2 bases. The length of the CDR3 is 14 residues. Per the germline V gene, CDR1 is SQVTM and CDR2 is ANQGSEA. This chain's CDR3 is CSVVSGTGAYEQYF. Written as DNA, the CDR3 is TGCAGCGTTGTCTCCGGGACAGGGGCCTACGAGCAGTACTTC.

This clonotype ranks as medium-sized. The chain links TRBV6-2 or TRBV6-3 to TRBJ1-2, with D hard to call. The ends were cut back, 5 bases at V and 7 bases at J, with 8 bases in the middle. The CDR3 totals 11 residues. Germline loops: CDR1 MNHEY, CDR2 SVGEGT. CDR3 protein: CASSTMGGYTF. In DNA form, the CDR3 reads TGTGCCAGCAGTACGATGGGTGGCTACACCTTC.

The chain combines TRBV10-3 with TRBJ2-7; the match to TRBD1 covers 10 bases. Looked up from germline, CDR1 is ENHRY and CDR2 is SYGVKD. The length of the CDR3 is 14 residues. The junction had 4 bases not matched to a gene; V was cut back by 5 bases and J by 3 bases. CDR3 nucleotides: TGTGCCATCAGTTCCGGGACAGGGGACTACGAGCAGTACTTC. Translating gives CAISSGTGDYEQYF.

The J gene is TRBJ1-6, the V gene TRBV7-2, with a possible D match to TRBD1 (6 bases). The V gene lost 1 base and the J gene lost 7 bases, with 11 bases spanning the gap. The CDR3 is 15 amino acids. CDR1 is SGHTA and CDR2 is FQGNSA in the germline V gene. The CDR3 coding sequence is TGTGCCAGCAGCTTAGACAGGGCGGGCAATTCACCCCTCCACTTT. Its protein product is CASSLDRAGNSPLHF.

The chain carries TRBV7-2 and TRBJ1-5, with D possibly being TRBD1 (6 bases). Germline V CDR1 and CDR2: SGHTA, FQGNSA. V shed 4 bases and J shed 7 bases, with 11 bases lying between them. The CDR3 is 13 residues long. Written as DNA, the CDR3 is TGTGCCAGCAGCTCTTCAGGGGCACAGCCCCAGCATTTT. Protein sequence: CASSSSGAQPQHF. The entire variable domain, with the rest obtained from reference TRBV7-2 and TRBJ1-5, is as follows: GAGVSQSPSNKVTEKGKDVELRCDPISGHTALYWYRQSLGQGLEFLIYFQGNSAPDKSGLPSDRFSAERTGGSVSTLTIQRTQQEDSAVYLCASSSSGAQPQHFGDGTRLSIL.

This clonotype was seen only a few times. The rearrangement links TRBV9 to TRBJ2-2, with a weak D call TRBD2 (5 bases). Looked up from germline, CDR1 is SGDLS and CDR2 is YYNGEE. Trimming took 2 bases from V and 3 from J, leaving 11 bases between them. This CDR3 is built from 15 residues. The CDR3 spells CASSVRWRDTGELFF. The CDR3 nucleotides read TGTGCCAGCAGCGTCAGGTGGCGGGACACCGGGGAGCTGTTTTTT.

In its sample, this clonotype was seen a few times. The chain recombines TRBV6-1 with TRBJ1-5, with D perhaps matching TRBD1 (5 bases). V lost 4 bases and J 4 bases, leaving 11 bases between the germline ends. CDR3 size: 14 residues. Germline V gives CDR1 MNHNS, CDR2 SASEGT. CDR3 loop: CASSAEGANQPQHF. The CDR3 DNA reads TGTGCCAGCAGTGCCGAAGGGGCAAATCAGCCCCAGCATTTT.

The V and J genes are TRBV28 and TRBJ2-5; no definite D call. The CDR3 length is 16 residues. Trimming cost V 4 bases and J 4 bases, with 19 bases left between them. CDR1 is MDHEN and CDR2 is SYDVKM in the germline V gene. CDR3 loop: CASSSQLVTTLETQYF. DNA of the CDR3: TGTGCCAGCAGTTCCCAATTAGTTACGACCCTAGAGACCCAGTACTTC.

Remarks on this clonotype: At one end, the junction sequence differs from germline, possibly due to a read error. The chain employs TRBV7-2 and TRBJ2-1; 9 nucleotides match TRBD2. This CDR3 is built from 17 residues. Per germline, CDR1 SGHTA and CDR2 FQGNSA. The CDR3 sequence: CASSPFTGLAGYNEQSF. CDR3 in DNA: TGTGCCAGCAGCCCGTTTACCGGGCTAGCGGGGTACAATGAGCAGTCCTTC.

The count of this clonotype is one. The chain employs TRBV3-1 and TRBJ1-1, with D unclear. CDR1 is LGHDT, CDR2 YNNKEL, per germline (reference sequence). The V and J ends lost 4 bases and 1 base respectively, with 16 bases between them. The CDR3 runs to 16 residues. The CDR3 loop reads CASSPTPGSKNTEAFF. The CDR3, as DNA: TGTGCCAGCAGCCCCACACCGGGCAGTAAGAACACTGAAGCTTTCTTT.

The chain uses TRBV7-2 and TRBJ1-6; 8 bases agree with TRBD1. Germline-derived CDR1 and CDR2 are SGHTA and FQGNSA. This CDR3 region has 14 residues. After removal of 8 bases from V and 4 bases from J, the junction contained 4 bases not matched to a gene. CDR3 DNA: TGTGCCAGCGGTGGACAGGGTTATAATTCACCCCTCCACTTT. This codes for CASGGQGYNSPLHF.

This clonotype was picked up a small number of times. The chain combines TRBV7-2 with TRBJ2-2; 7 bases are shared with TRBD2. Germline V CDR1 and CDR2: SGHTA, FQGNSA. Trimming took 5 bases from V and 4 from J; bases not matched to a gene: 7. The CDR3 is 15 amino acids. The CDR3 loop reads CASSPGLSPTGELFF. For the CDR3, the DNA is TGTGCCAGCAGCCCGGGACTATCCCCCACCGGGGAGCTGTTTTTT.

This clonotype occurred a few times. V usage is TRBV4-3 and J usage is TRBJ1-6, with 8 bases fitting TRBD1. V was clipped by 5 bases and J by 7 bases; unmatched bases: 7. Germline V gene sequence: CDR1 LGHNA, CDR2 YSLEER. The CDR3 runs to 15 residues. The CDR3 here is CASSNDRGWNSPLHF. The DNA for the CDR3 is TGCGCCAGCAGCAACGACAGGGGTTGGAATTCACCCCTCCACTTT.

The chain links TRBV29-1 to TRBJ1-4; D may be TRBD1 (5 bases). The CDR3 is 12 residues long. Germline V gene sequence: CDR1 SQVTM, CDR2 ANQGSEA. V gave up 4 bases and J gave up 10 bases, with 13 bases separating them. The CDR3: CSVAAGMGKLFF. The CDR3 DNA sequence: TGCAGCGTTGCTGCAGGGATGGGAAAACTGTTTTTT.

This clonotype has a count of ten or more. V usage is TRBV7-2 and J usage is TRBJ2-7, with 11 nucleotides matching TRBD2. After removal of 1 base from V and 5 bases from J, the junction contained 4 bases not matched to a gene. Germline V gene sequence: CDR1 SGHTA, CDR2 FQGNSA. The length of the CDR3 is 15 residues. DNA of the CDR3: TGTGCCAGCAGCTTAGGAACTAGCGGGAGTAACGAGCAGTACTTC. This gives the protein CASSLGTSGSNEQYF.

This clonotype was counted once. The V and J genes are TRBV18 and TRBJ1-1, with no clear D. The CDR3 spans 12 residues. The germline V gene has CDR1 KGHSH and CDR2 LQKENI. Trimming took off 3 bases at V and 10 bases at J, with 12 bases between the two ends. The CDR3 sequence is CASSPGTVVAFF. The CDR3 DNA reads as TGTGCCAGCTCACCTGGTACAGTGGTAGCTTTCTTT.

The chain has TRBV7-6 and TRBJ1-6, with 10 bases aligning to TRBD1. Germline V gene data show CDR1 as SGHVS and CDR2 as FNYEAQ. The ends lost 1 base at V and 9 bases at J; junction bases unmatched: 6. The CDR3 loop spans 16 amino acids. The CDR3 loop is CASSLGGGQGTSPLHF. The CDR3 nucleotides are TGTGCCAGCAGCTTAGGGGGGGGACAGGGGACTTCACCCCTCCACTTT.

The rearrangement uses TRBV4-3 and TRBJ2-3; D gene unclear. Germline V gene data show CDR1 as LGHNA and CDR2 as YSLEER. Trimming stripped 9 bases from V and 8 bases from J, with 6 bases between. CDR3 size: 9 residues. Here the CDR3 DNA reads TGCGCCAGGGCTGGTACGCAGTATTTT. Protein sequence: CARAGTQYF.

The V call is TRBV20-1, the J call TRBJ2-1, with D uncertain. The length of the CDR3 is 11 residues. Trimming removed 1 base at V and 11 bases at J, with 9 bases between. Germline values: CDR1 DFQATT, CDR2 SNEGSKA (reference sequence). The CDR3 DNA is TGCAGTGCTAGAGGGGGTAGCAAGCAGTTCTTC. Translation: CSARGGSKQFF.

By share of the sample, this clonotype is medium-sized (0.01 to 0.1%). The chain is built from TRBV7-6 and TRBJ2-3, with 7 bases matching TRBD1. The J segment lost 3 bases and the V segment lost 5 bases, leaving 5 bases of the junction unmatched. This CDR3 is 14 amino acids long. The germline V gene has CDR1 SGHVS and CDR2 FNYEAQ. Written as DNA, the CDR3 is TGTGCCAGCAGCCTCCGACAGGGAACAGATACGCAGTATTTT. It translates to CASSLRQGTDTQYF.

This clonotype has ten or more counts. This sequence joins TRBV20-1 and TRBJ1-3, with D unclear. The CDR3 contains 13 residues. Trimming left V 7 bases short and J 0 bases short, with 10 bases between. Germline CDR1 reads DFQATT; CDR2 reads SNEGSKA (reference sequence). The CDR3 DNA is TGCAGTGTCGGGGTTACCTCTGGAAACACCATATATTTT. Translating it yields CSVGVTSGNTIYF.

This clonotype occurred a few times. The J gene is TRBJ2-3, the V gene TRBV6-2 or TRBV6-3; TRBD1 aligns across 7 bases. Germline V lookup: CDR1 MNHEY, CDR2 SVGEGT. The trim removed 5 bases at V and 3 bases at J, leaving 5 bases unmatched. This CDR3 has 14 amino acids. The CDR3, as DNA: TGTGCCAGCAGTCCGACAGGGATTACAGATACGCAGTATTTT. Protein: CASSPTGITDTQYF.

This clonotype was seen more than once but under ten times. The chain employs TRBV7-2 and TRBJ2-5; D is ambiguous. The ends were cut back, 5 bases at V and 0 bases at J, with 10 bases in the middle. The V gene's germline CDR1 is SGHTA and CDR2 FQGNSA. The CDR3 is made up of 14 amino acids. In DNA, the CDR3 is TGTGCCAGCAGCCGACGACGGGACCAAGAGACCCAGTACTTC. It codes for CASSRRRDQETQYF.